One sample yielded the 22 T cell receptor beta chains listed below, sequenced in a study of T cells after yellow fever vaccination. In TCRdb, the 5' RACE reads were re-called with MiXCR into one record per CDR3 protein. The sample has about 330,000 distinct CDR3 sequences, approximately 4% seen once. The sample consisted of PBMCs, taken 5 days after the yellow fever booster vaccination. These receptor sequences come from a man younger than 35 who received the YFV17D yellow fever vaccine.

V is TRBV13 and J is TRBJ2-7; possibly TRBD1 for D (6 bases). Trimming took 5 bases from V and 1 from J, leaving 12 bases between them. The CDR3 sequence is 14 residues long. Germline values: CDR1 PRHDT, CDR2 FYEKMQ (reference sequence). CDR3 bases: TGTGCCAGCAGCCCCAGGGGTGGATCCTACGAGCAGTACGTC. This gives the protein CASSPRGGSYEQYV.

The chain employs TRBV4-3 and TRBJ2-5; TRBD2 agrees at 12 bases. CDR1 and CDR2 (germline): LGHNA, YSLEER. V trimming: 4 bases; J trimming: 5 bases; junction bases outside the gene matches: 2. The CDR3 runs to 14 residues. In nucleotides, the CDR3 is TGCGCCAGCAGCCGGACTAGCGGGGTTGAGACCCAGTACTTC. Amino acid sequence: CASSRTSGVETQYF.

This clonotype was seen only a few times. This rearrangement joins TRBV7-9 to TRBJ1-2, with D possibly being TRBD1 (6 bases). The CDR3 is 15 residues long. The germline V gene has CDR1 SEHNR and CDR2 FQNEAQ (reference sequence). V lost 6 bases and J lost 3, with 17 bases in between. The CDR3 nucleotides are TGTGCCAGCAGAGATGGGGGCAGGTCATACTATGGCTACACCTTC. The encoded protein is CASRDGGRSYYGYTF.

A few counts support this clonotype. V gene TRBV5-1 combines with J gene TRBJ2-3; D call uncertain. Trimming pared 0 bases from V and 2 bases from J, leaving 13 bases between. Germline V lookup: CDR1 SGHRS, CDR2 YFSETQ. The CDR3 totals 16 residues. CDR3 sequence reads: CASSLGASSFTDTQYF. The DNA for the CDR3 is TGCGCCAGCAGCTTGGGGGCTTCTTCCTTCACAGATACGCAGTATTTT.

This clonotype was observed at least ten times. The V call is TRBV6-2 or TRBV6-3, the J call TRBJ2-7; D possibly corresponds to TRBD1 (5 bases). Germline V gives CDR1 MNHEY, CDR2 SVGEGT. The CDR3 runs to 13 residues. V lost 4 bases and J lost 4, with 11 bases in between. The CDR3: CASSSRQGYEQYF. In DNA form, the CDR3 reads TGTGCCAGCAGTTCTCGTCAGGGATACGAGCAGTACTTC.

The table lists this clonotype with many counts. V and J are TRBV28 and TRBJ1-2, with D possibly matching TRBD1 (5 bases). V was pared by 6 bases and J by 3 bases, with 17 bases between. Germline-derived CDR1 and CDR2 are MDHEN and SYDVKM. This CDR3 is 15 amino acids long. The CDR3, as DNA: TGTGCCAGCAGAACACAGGCCCCACGAGACTATGGCTACACCTTC. Its protein is CASRTQAPRDYGYTF.

This clonotype was recorded many times. The CDR3 loop is CASSLVEKLFF. CDR3 in DNA: TGTGCCAGCAGCTTGGTCGAAAAACTGTTTTTT. J is TRBJ1-4 and V is TRBV5-5; no firm D call. This CDR3 has 11 amino acids. V dropped 0 bases and J dropped 8 bases, with 2 bases sitting between them. The germline V gene has CDR1 SGHKS and CDR2 YYEKEE (reference sequence).

The table lists this clonotype with many counts. The V gene is TRBV5-1, the J gene TRBJ2-3; 8 bases are a match to TRBD1. V lost 2 bases and J lost 6; bases outside the gene matches: 5. The CDR3 contains 14 residues. Germline CDR1 SGHRS, CDR2 YFSETQ. The CDR3 DNA follows: TGCGCCAGCAGCTTAATCCGACAGGGGGATACGCAGTATTTT. It codes for CASSLIRQGDTQYF.

The genes are TRBV7-6 and TRBJ2-7, with 13 bases aligning to TRBD2. J gave up 0 bases and V 3 bases, and 14 bases lay outside the gene matches. Germline V lookup: CDR1 SGHVS, CDR2 FNYEAQ. This CDR3 is 20 amino acids long. The CDR3 region has the DNA TGTGCCAGCAGCTTCTCCAACTCCGGGACTAGCGGGGAGAGCTCCTACGAGCAGTACGTC. It specifies CASSFSNSGTSGESSYEQYV.

This clonotype was seen at least ten times. This chain connects TRBV5-4 to TRBJ2-5; D is perhaps TRBD1 (6 bases). Trimming left V 5 bases short and J 4 bases short, with 15 bases between. The CDR3 is made up of 14 amino acids. The germline CDR1 and CDR2 sequences are SGHNT and YYREEE (reference sequence). This chain's CDR3 is CASRPGLGGETQYF. The CDR3 DNA is TGTGCCAGCAGACCGGGTCTAGGGGGAGAGACCCAGTACTTC.

The rearrangement links TRBV12-3 or TRBV12-4 to TRBJ2-5; D uncertain. The CDR3 runs to 13 residues. V dropped 7 bases and J dropped 0 bases, with 9 bases sitting between them. The CDR3 reads CASTTSDQETQYF. For the CDR3, the DNA is TGTGCCAGCACCACGAGTGACCAAGAGACCCAGTACTTC.

This clonotype showed up just a few times. The genes are TRBV6-5 and TRBJ1-2, with TRBD1 identical over 7 bases. Germline CDR1 is MNHEY and CDR2 is SVGAGI. The trim removed 2 bases at V and 4 bases at J, leaving 4 bases unmatched. The length of the CDR3 is 14 residues. The DNA of the CDR3 is TGTGCCAGCAGTTACGGCCAGGGGGGCTATGGCTACACCTTC. Amino acid sequence: CASSYGQGGYGYTF.

In this sample, this clonotype turned up a few times. The J gene is TRBJ2-7, the V gene TRBV7-6; D assignment may be TRBD1 or TRBD2 (6 bases each). The CDR3 loop spans 13 amino acids. CDR1 and CDR2 from the germline V gene are SGHVS and FNYEAQ. The V gene lost 5 bases and the J gene lost 6 bases, with 14 bases spanning the gap. The CDR3 bases are TGTGCCAGCAGCGGAGCCGGGGGCGTCGAGCAGTACTTC. Amino acid sequence: CASSGAGGVEQYF.

This clonotype came up a few times. The V and J genes are TRBV7-9 and TRBJ2-7, with TRBD1 identical over 10 bases. The germline V gene encodes CDR1 SEHNR and CDR2 FQNEAQ (reference sequence). Germline trimming cut 3 bases from V and 5 bases from J; bases unmatched to any gene: 7. This CDR3 spans 15 amino acids. CDR3 sequence reads: CASSFLQTGGDEQYV. The DNA of the CDR3 is TGTGCCAGCAGCTTTCTTCAGACAGGGGGCGACGAGCAGTACGTC.

The gene calls are TRBV27 and TRBJ2-3; 8 nucleotides match TRBD2. V lost 9 bases, J lost 0 bases, and 11 bases stayed unmatched. Looked up from germline, CDR1 is MNHEY and CDR2 is SMNVEV (reference sequence). The CDR3 contains 16 residues. The CDR3 sequence is CASRHPSGGSTDTQYF. The CDR3 DNA reads TGTGCCAGTCGACATCCGAGCGGGGGAAGCACAGATACGCAGTATTTT.

This clonotype was seen ten or more times. One end of the junction is discordant with germline, which a read error may explain. This chain links TRBV5-1 with TRBJ2-5, with D hard to call. There are 12 residues in the CDR3. In germline, CDR1 is SGHRS, CDR2 YFSETQ. CDR3 DNA: TGTGCCAGCAGCTTATTGGGAGAGACCCAGTACTTC. Translating gives CASSLLGETQYF.

A few counts support this clonotype. This rearrangement joins TRBV7-2 to TRBJ2-1; 7 positions agree with TRBD1. The germline gives CDR1 SGHTA, CDR2 FQGNSA. The junction had 9 bases not matched to a gene; V was cut back by 7 bases and J by 0 bases. CDR3 length: 16 residues. CDR3 residues: CASNKGGQSSYNEQFF. The CDR3, as DNA: TGTGCCAGCAACAAAGGGGGCCAGAGCTCCTACAATGAGCAGTTCTTC.

The chain joins TRBV6-5 to TRBJ1-5; D call uncertain. CDR1 and CDR2 from the germline V gene are MNHEY and SVGAGI. Trimming took off 2 bases at V and 5 bases at J, with 4 bases between the two ends. The CDR3 runs to 12 residues. The CDR3, as DNA: TGTGCCAGCAGTTACGCCGATCAGCCCCAGCATTTT. It encodes CASSYADQPQHF.

This clonotype occurred many times. The chain joins TRBV30 to TRBJ2-7; 7 bases are a match to TRBD1. The CDR3 runs 12 residues. V lost 2 bases and J lost 3; bases outside the gene matches: 1. The germline V gene has CDR1 GTSNPN and CDR2 SVGIG (reference sequence). CDR3 nucleotides: TGTGCCTGGAGTAGGGACAGCTACGAGCAGTACTTC. As protein: CAWSRDSYEQYF. Full variable domain (outside the CDR3, taken from reference TRBV30 and TRBJ2-7): SQTIHQWPATLVQPVGSPLSLECTVEGTSNPNLYWYRQAAGRGLQLLFYSVGIGQISSEVPQNLSASRPQDRQFILSSKKLLLSDSGFYLCAWSRDSYEQYFGPGTRLTVT.

This clonotype was detected a few times. The V and J genes are TRBV5-1 and TRBJ2-3; the D call may be TRBD1 or TRBD2 (6 bases each). This CDR3 spans 16 amino acids. The V end was cut by 0 bases, the J end by 5 bases, with 16 bases between. Germline V lookup: CDR1 SGHRS, CDR2 YFSETQ. The CDR3 DNA follows: TGCGCCAGCAGCTTGGCCGTGAACGGGGGCCGAGATACGCAGTATTTT. This encodes CASSLAVNGGRDTQYF.

The V gene is TRBV12-2, the J gene TRBJ2-7; no check of the table's D call, TRBD1, against the DNA was made. TRBV12-2 represents a pseudogene. CDR3 length: 14 amino acids. This CDR3 reads CASPSDRTSYEQYF. The CDR3 nucleotides read TGTGCAAGTCCGAGTGACAGAACCTCCTACGAGCAGTACTTC.

This clonotype showed up many times. The DNA for the CDR3 is TGTGCCAGCAGCCCCAATGGGTTCGTAGCACAGTACTTC. Its translation is CASSPNGFVAQYF. The chain couples TRBV7-2 to TRBJ2-5; no reliable D call. Germline loops: CDR1 SGHTA, CDR2 FQGNSA. V lost 5 bases and J lost 11, with 18 bases in between. The CDR3 runs 13 residues.